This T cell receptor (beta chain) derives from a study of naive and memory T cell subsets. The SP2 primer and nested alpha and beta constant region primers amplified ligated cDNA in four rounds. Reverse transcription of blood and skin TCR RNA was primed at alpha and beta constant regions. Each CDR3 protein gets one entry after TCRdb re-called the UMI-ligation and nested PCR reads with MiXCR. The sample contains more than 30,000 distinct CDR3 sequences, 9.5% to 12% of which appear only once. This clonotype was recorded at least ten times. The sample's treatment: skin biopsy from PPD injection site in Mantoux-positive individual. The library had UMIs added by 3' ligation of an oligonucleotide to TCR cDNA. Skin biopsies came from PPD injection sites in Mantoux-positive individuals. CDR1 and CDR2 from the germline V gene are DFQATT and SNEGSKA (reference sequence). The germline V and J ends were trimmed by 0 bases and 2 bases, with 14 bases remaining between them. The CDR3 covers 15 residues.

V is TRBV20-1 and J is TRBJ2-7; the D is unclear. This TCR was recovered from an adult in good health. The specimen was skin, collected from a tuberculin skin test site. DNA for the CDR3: TGCAGTGCTAGAGATCCAGATGGGTATCCCTACGAGCAGTACTTC. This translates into CSARDPDGYPYEQYF.